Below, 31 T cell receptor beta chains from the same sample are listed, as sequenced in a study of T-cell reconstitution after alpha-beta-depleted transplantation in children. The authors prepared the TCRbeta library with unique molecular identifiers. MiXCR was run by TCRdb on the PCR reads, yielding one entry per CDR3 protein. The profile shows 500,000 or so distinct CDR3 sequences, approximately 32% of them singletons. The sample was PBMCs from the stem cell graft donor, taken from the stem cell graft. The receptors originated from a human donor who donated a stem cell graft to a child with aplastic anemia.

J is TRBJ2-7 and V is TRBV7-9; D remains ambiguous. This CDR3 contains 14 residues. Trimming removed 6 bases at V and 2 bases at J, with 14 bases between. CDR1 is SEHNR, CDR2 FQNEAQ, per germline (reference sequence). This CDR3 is CASRRTEIPYEQYF. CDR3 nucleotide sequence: TGTGCCAGCAGACGTACAGAGATCCCCTACGAGCAGTACTTC.

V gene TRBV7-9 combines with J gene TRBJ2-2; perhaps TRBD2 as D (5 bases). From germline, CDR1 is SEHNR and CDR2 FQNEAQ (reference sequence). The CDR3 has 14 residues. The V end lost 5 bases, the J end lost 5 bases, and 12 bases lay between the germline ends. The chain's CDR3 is CASSRSSGTGELFF. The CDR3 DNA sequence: TGTGCCAGCAGCCGCTCCTCGGGGACCGGGGAGCTGTTTTTT.

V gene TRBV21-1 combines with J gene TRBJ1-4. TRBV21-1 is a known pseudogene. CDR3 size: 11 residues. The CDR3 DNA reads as TGTGCCACGGGGAAGGTCCGAGGGCTGTTTTTT. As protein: CATGKVRGLFF.

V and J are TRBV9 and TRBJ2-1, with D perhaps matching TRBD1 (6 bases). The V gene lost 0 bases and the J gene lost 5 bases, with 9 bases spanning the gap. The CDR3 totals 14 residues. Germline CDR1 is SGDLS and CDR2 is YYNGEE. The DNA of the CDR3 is TGTGCCAGCAGCGTAGTACAGGGAGACAATGAGCAGTTCTTC. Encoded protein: CASSVVQGDNEQFF.

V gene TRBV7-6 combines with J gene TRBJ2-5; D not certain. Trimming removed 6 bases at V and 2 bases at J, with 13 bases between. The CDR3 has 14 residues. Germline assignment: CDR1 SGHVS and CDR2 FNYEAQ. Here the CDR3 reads CASSPYQTQETQYF. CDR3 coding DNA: TGTGCCAGCAGTCCATACCAGACTCAAGAGACCCAGTACTTC. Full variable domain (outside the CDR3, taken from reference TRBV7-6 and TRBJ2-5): GAGVSQSPRYKVTKRGQDVALRCDPISGHVSLYWYRQALGQGPEFLTYFNYEAQQDKSGLPNDRFSAERPEGSISTLTIQRTEQRDSAMYRCASSPYQTQETQYFGPGTRLLVL.

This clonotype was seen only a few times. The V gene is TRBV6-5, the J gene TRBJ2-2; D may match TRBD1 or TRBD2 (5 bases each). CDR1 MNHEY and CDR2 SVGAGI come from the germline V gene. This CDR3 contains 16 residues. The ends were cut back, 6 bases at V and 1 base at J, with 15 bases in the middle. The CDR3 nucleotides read TGTGCCAGCAGCCCCCCCGGGACCTTGAACACCGGGGAGCTGTTTTTT. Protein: CASSPPGTLNTGELFF.

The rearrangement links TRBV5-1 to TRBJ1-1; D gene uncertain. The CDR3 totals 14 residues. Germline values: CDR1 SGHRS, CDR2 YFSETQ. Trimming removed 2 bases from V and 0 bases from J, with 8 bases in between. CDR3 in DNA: TGCGCCAGCAGCTTTGTGGGCGTGAACACTGAAGCTTTCTTT. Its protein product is CASSFVGVNTEAFF.

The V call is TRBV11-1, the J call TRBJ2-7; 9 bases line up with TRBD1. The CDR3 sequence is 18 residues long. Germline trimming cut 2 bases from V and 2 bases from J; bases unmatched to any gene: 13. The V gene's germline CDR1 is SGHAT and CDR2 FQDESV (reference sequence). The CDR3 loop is CASSLRDRAAFLAYEQYF. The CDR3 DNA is TGTGCCAGCAGCTTAAGGGACAGGGCGGCCTTTCTCGCCTACGAGCAGTACTTC.

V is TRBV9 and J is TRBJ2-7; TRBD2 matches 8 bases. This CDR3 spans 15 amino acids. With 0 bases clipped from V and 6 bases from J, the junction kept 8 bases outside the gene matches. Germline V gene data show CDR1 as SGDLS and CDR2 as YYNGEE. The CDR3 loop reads CASSVGLAPISEQYF. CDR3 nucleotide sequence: TGTGCCAGCAGCGTAGGACTAGCGCCTATCTCCGAGCAGTACTTC. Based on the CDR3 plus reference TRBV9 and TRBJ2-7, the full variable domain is DSGVTQTPKHLITATGQRVTLRCSPRSGDLSVYWYQQSLDQGLQFLIQYYNGEERAKGNILERFSAQQFPDLHSELNLSSLELGDSALYFCASSVGLAPISEQYFGPGTRLTVT.

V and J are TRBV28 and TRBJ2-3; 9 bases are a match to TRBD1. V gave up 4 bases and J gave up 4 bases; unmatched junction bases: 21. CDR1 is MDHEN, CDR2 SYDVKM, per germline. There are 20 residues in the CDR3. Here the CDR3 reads CASSSLGTGYLSQGPDTQYF. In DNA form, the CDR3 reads TGTGCCAGCAGTTCCCTCGGGACAGGGTACCTTAGTCAAGGACCAGATACGCAGTATTTT.

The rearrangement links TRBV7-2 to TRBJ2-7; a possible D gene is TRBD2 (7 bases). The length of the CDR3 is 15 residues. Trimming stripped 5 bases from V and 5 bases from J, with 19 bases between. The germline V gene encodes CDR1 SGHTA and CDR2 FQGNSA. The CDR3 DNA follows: TGTGCCAGCAGCCAGGGGACTACGGAGATGGACGAGCAGTACTTC. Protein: CASSQGTTEMDEQYF.

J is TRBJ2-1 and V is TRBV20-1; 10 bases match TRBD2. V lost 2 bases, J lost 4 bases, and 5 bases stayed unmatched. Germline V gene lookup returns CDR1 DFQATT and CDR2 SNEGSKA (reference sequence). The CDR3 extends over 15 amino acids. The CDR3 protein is CSARKAGGTYNEQFF. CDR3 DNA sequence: TGCAGTGCTAGAAAAGCGGGAGGGACATACAATGAGCAGTTCTTC.

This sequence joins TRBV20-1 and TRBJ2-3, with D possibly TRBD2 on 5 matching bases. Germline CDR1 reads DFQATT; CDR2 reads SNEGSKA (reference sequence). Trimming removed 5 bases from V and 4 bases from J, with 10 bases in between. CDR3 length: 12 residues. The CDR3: CSADYSADTQYF. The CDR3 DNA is TGCAGTGCTGACTATTCGGCAGATACGCAGTATTTT.

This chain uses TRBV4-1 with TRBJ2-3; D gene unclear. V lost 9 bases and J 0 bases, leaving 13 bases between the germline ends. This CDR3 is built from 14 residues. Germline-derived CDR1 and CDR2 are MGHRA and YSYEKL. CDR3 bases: TGCGCCAGTAGATACAGCGAAAGCACAGATACGCAGTATTTT. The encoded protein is CASRYSESTDTQYF.

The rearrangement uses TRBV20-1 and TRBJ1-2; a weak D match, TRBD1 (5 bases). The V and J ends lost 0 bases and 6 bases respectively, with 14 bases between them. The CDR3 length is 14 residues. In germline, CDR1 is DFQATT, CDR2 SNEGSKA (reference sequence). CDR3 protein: CSAREDQGYHGYTF. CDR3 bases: TGCAGTGCTAGAGAGGACCAGGGCTATCATGGCTACACCTTC.

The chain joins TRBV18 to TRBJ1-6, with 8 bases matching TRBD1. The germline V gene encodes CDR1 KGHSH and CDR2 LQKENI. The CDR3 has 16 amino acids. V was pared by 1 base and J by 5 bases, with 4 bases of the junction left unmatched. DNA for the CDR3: TGTGCCAGCTCACCACGGACAGGGTTCGATAATTCACCCCTCCACTTT. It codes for CASSPRTGFDNSPLHF.

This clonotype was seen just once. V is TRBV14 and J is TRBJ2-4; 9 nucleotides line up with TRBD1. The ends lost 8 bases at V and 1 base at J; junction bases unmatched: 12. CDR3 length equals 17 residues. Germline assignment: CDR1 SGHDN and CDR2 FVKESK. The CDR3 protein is CASRDREEAWAKNIQYF. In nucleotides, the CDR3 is TGTGCCAGCCGGGACAGGGAAGAGGCCTGGGCCAAAAACATTCAGTACTTC. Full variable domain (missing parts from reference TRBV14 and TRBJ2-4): EAGVTQFPSHSVIEKGQTVTLRCDPISGHDNLYWYRRVMGKEIKFLLHFVKESKQDESGMPNNRFLAERTGGTYSTLKVQPAELEDSGVYFCASRDREEAWAKNIQYFGAGTRLSVL.

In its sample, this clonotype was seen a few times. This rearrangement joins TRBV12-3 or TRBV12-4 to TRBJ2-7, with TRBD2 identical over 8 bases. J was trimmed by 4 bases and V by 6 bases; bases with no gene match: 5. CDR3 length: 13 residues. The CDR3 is CASSEGLEYEQYV. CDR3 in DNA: TGTGCCAGCAGCGAGGGACTAGAGTACGAGCAGTACGTC.

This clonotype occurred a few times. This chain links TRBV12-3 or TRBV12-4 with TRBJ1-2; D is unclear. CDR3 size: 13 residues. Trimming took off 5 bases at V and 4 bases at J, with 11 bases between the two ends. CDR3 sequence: CASSAGRGYGYTF. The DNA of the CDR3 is TGTGCCAGCAGTGCCGGGCGGGGCTATGGCTACACCTTC.

CDR3 DNA: TGTGCCTGGAGTGGATACAGGGGACGGGAAGCTTTCTTT. Translating gives CAWSGYRGREAFF. V is TRBV30 and J is TRBJ1-1; TRBD1 matches 7 bases. Germline CDR1 reads GTSNPN; CDR2 reads SVGIG (reference sequence). The ends lost 1 base at V and 8 bases at J; junction bases unmatched: 7. This CDR3 spans 13 amino acids. Looking up the rest from reference TRBV30 and TRBJ1-1 gives the full variable domain: SQTIHQWPATLVQPVGSPLSLECTVEGTSNPNLYWYRQAAGRGLQLLFYSVGIGQISSEVPQNLSASRPQDRQFILSSKKLLLSDSGFYLCAWSGYRGREAFFGQGTRLTVV.

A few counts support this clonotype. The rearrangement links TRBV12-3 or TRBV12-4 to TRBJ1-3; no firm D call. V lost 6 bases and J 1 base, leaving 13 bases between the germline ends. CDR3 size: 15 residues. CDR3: CASSYGRISGNTIYF. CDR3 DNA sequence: TGTGCCAGCAGCTATGGACGGATTTCTGGAAACACCATATATTTT.

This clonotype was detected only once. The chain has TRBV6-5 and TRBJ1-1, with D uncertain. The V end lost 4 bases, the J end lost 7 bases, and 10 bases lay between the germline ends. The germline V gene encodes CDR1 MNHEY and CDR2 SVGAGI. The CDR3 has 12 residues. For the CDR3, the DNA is TGTGCCAGCAGTTCTGGCTTCTTTGAAGCTTTCTTT. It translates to CASSSGFFEAFF.

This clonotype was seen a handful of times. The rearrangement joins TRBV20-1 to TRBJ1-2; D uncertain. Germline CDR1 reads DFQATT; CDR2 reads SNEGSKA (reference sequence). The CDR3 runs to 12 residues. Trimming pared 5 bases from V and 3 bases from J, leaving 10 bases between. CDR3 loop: CSAPRRYYGYTF. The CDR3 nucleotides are TGCAGTGCTCCGAGAAGGTACTATGGCTACACCTTC.

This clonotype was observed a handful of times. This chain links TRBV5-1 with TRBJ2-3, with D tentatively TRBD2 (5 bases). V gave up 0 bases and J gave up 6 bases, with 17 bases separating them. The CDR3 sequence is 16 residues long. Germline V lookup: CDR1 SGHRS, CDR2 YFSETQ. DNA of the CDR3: TGCGCCAGCAGCTTGGCCCTGATGGCGGGCAGGGATACGCAGTATTTT. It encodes CASSLALMAGRDTQYF.

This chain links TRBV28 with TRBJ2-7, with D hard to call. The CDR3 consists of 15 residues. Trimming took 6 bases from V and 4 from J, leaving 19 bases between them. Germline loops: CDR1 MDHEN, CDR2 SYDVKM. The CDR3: CASSQNQRPPYEQYF. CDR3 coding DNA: TGTGCCAGCAGCCAGAACCAAAGGCCACCATACGAGCAGTACTTC.

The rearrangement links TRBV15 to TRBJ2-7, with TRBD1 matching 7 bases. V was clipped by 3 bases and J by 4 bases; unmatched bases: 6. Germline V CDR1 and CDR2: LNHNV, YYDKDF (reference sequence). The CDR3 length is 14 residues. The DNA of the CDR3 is TGTGCCACCAGCAGTGGACCGACAGGGTACGAGCAGTACTTC. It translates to CATSSGPTGYEQYF.

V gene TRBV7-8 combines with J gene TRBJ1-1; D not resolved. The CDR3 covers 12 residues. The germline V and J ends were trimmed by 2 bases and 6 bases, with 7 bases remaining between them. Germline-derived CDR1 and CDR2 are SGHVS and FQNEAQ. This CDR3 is CASSLRVAEAFF. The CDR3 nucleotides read TGTGCCAGCAGCTTACGCGTAGCTGAAGCTTTCTTT.

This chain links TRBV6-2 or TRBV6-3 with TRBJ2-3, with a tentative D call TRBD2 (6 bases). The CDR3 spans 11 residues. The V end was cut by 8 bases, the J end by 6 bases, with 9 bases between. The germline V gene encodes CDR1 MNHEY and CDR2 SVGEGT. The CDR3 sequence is CASLRGDTQYF. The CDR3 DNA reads TGTGCCAGCCTCCGGGGGGATACGCAGTATTTT.

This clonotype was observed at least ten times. CDR3 bases: TGTGCCAGTAGTACGCTTGGACAGCTCGGGTACAATGAGCAGTTCTTC. Translation: CASSTLGQLGYNEQFF. This chain connects TRBV19 to TRBJ2-1; D is perhaps TRBD1 (6 bases). This CDR3 region has 16 residues. Trimming shortened V by 4 bases and J by 4 bases, and 17 bases separated the two germline ends. The germline CDR1 and CDR2 sequences are LNHDA and SQIVND (reference sequence).

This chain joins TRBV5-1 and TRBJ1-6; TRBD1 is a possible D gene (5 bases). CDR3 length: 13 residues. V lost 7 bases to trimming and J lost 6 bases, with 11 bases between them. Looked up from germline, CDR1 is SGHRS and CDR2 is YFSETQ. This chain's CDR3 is CASGRTSNSPLHF. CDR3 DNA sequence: TGCGCCAGCGGTCGGACAAGTAATTCACCCCTCCACTTT. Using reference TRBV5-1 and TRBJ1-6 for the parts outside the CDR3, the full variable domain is KAGVTQTPRYLIKTRGQQVTLSCSPISGHRSVSWYQQTPGQGLQFLFEYFSETQRNKGNFPGRFSGRQFSNSRSEMNVSTLELGDSALYLCASGRTSNSPLHFGNGTRLTVT.

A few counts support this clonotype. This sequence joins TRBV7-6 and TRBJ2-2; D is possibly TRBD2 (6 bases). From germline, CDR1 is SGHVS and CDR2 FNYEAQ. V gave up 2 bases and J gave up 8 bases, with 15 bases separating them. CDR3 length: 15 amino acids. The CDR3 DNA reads TGTGCCAGCAGCTTAAGCCCGGCAGCGGGTGGGGAGCTGTTTTTT. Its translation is CASSLSPAAGGELFF.